The 8 T cell receptor beta chains below come from one sample, sequenced in a study of blood T cell repertoires in COVID-19 (dated by TCRdb to 2018 to 2020). The library was produced with the immunoSEQ multiplex PCR assay. TCRdb took this table from immuneACCESS and kept in-frame rearrangements with V and J called. Such tables lack part of the clones; where checked against another copy, unresolved V genes explain under half of the gap, and the rest is unexplained. This sample comprises some 250,000 clones, about 86% of them detected only once. Around 9.9% of the sample lies in the top ten. The sequenced sample consisted of peripheral blood. These receptors all stem from a woman aged 80 or older with acute or convalescent COVID-19.

The gene calls are TRBV10-2 and TRBJ2-7, with TRBD2 matching over 7 bases. This CDR3 is 13 amino acids long. V dropped 8 bases and J dropped 1; count of bases not matched to a gene: 5. From germline, CDR1 is WSHSY and CDR2 SAAADI. In nucleotides, the CDR3 is TGCGCCAGCTCGAGCGGGGAGTCCTACGAGCAGTACTTC. Encoded protein: CASSSGESYEQYF.

V gene TRBV5-6 combines with J gene TRBJ2-2, with 7 nucleotides matching TRBD1. Trimming took 2 bases from V and 1 from J; bases not matched to a gene: 2. From germline, CDR1 is SGHDT and CDR2 YYEEEE. The CDR3 is 15 amino acids. CDR3 protein: CASSLNRGNTGELFF. CDR3 in DNA: TGTGCCAGCAGCTTAAACAGGGGGAACACCGGGGAGCTGTTTTTT.

The V gene is TRBV18, the J gene TRBJ2-5; D might be TRBD1 (5 bases). V was shortened by 0 bases and J by 2 bases, with 10 bases between the two germline ends. The germline CDR1 and CDR2 sequences are KGHSH and LQKENI. The CDR3 has 15 residues. The CDR3 region is CASSPPAGSQETQYF. The DNA of the CDR3 is TGTGCCAGCTCACCACCCGCAGGGTCACAAGAGACCCAGTACTTC.

In its sample, this clone was seen a few times. CDR3 sequence: CASSPNRIPYEQYF. The CDR3, as DNA: TGTGCCAGCAGCCCTAACAGGATACCCTACGAGCAGTACTTC. The chain employs TRBV27 and TRBJ2-7; D possibly corresponds to TRBD1 (5 bases). V lost 6 bases, J lost 2 bases, and 14 bases lay in between. This CDR3 is built from 14 residues. CDR1 MNHEY and CDR2 SMNVEV come from the germline V gene (reference sequence).

The rearrangement links TRBV2 to TRBJ1-5, with 7 nucleotides matching TRBD1. The CDR3 extends over 15 amino acids. In germline, CDR1 is SNHLY, CDR2 FYNNEI. The junction had 7 bases not matched to a gene; V was cut back by 5 bases and J by 3 bases. The CDR3 bases are TGTGCCAGCAGTCTCGGGGACAGCTACAATCAGCCCCAGCATTTT. As protein: CASSLGDSYNQPQHF.

To note about this clone: Other DNA sequences in the sample encode the same CDR3. The chain has TRBV5-1 and TRBJ2-1; TRBD1 is a possible D gene (5 bases). The germline V gene encodes CDR1 SGHRS and CDR2 YFSETQ. V lost 3 bases, J lost 1 base, and 8 bases lay in between. The CDR3 length is 14 residues. CDR3 region: CASSYDSSYNEQFF. CDR3 DNA sequence: TGCGCCAGCAGCTACGACAGTTCCTACAATGAGCAGTTCTTC.

The rearrangement joins TRBV3-1 (or the pseudogene TRBV3-2) to TRBJ2-2; D not certain. Trimming removed 1 base at V and 7 bases at J, with 7 bases between. Germline V gives CDR1 LGHDT, CDR2 YNNKEL (reference sequence). The CDR3 is 13 residues long. CDR3 DNA sequence: TGTGCCAGCAGCCAAGCGGGTAGCGGGGAGCTGTTTTTT. It specifies CASSQAGSGELFF.

This clone was observed a few times. The rearrangement links TRBV6-5 to TRBJ1-6; D remains ambiguous. CDR1 is MNHEY and CDR2 is SVGAGI in the germline V gene. CDR3 length: 13 residues. Trimming cost V 11 bases and J 7 bases, with 15 bases left between them. The CDR3 sequence: CAVRGGQNSPLHF. For the CDR3, the DNA is TGTGCCGTACGGGGAGGGCAAAATTCACCCCTCCACTTT.